Listed below are T cell receptor beta chains from one sample, sequenced in a study of naive and memory T cell subsets. TCRdb re-analysed the UMI-ligation and nested PCR reads in MiXCR, keeping a single row per CDR3 protein. The top ten clones hold about 0.15% of a sample with some 150,000 distinct CDR3 sequences, approximately 15% of them seen once. Sequenced input: naive CD4+ T cells from blood. Source of these receptors: a human donor in good health. The CDR3 runs from the conserved cysteine through the conserved F or W. D genes are given only for firm matches. For some rows the clone size is stated as once, few or many, or as a class when expanded; others skip it.

CDR3 DNA,CDR3 protein,V gene,clone size,J gene,D gene
TGTGCCAGCAGGTTGGTCCAGCTGCCAAGCACAGATACGCAGTATTTT,CASRLVQLPSTDTQYF,TRBV5-4,-,TRBJ2-3,-
TGTGCCAGCAGCCCAACAGCTTATAGCAATCAGCCCCAGCATTTT,CASSPTAYSNQPQHF,TRBV27,few,TRBJ1-5,-
TGCGCCAGCAGCCTGGGACAGACAGTATCCGGGGAGCTGTTTTTT,CASSLGQTVSGELFF,TRBV5-1,-,TRBJ2-2,TRBD1
TGTGCCAGCAGTTTACGAGCTGCAACTAATGAAAAACTGTTTTTT,CASSLRAATNEKLFF,TRBV27,-,TRBJ1-4,-
TGTGCCAGCTCCTGTAGCGAGCAGTACTTC,CASSCSEQYF,TRBV7-3,-,TRBJ2-7,-
TGTGCCAGCAGCTTAGACGGGAACAACTACGAGCAGTACTTC,CASSLDGNNYEQYF,TRBV7-3,-,TRBJ2-7,-
TGCGCCAGCAGCTTGGCCGGTCGACCCTCAGACGAGCAGTACTTC,CASSLAGRPSDEQYF,TRBV5-1,few,TRBJ2-7,-
TGTGCCACCAGCAGAGATTGGAATGAGCAGTTCTTC,CATSRDWNEQFF,TRBV15,many,TRBJ2-1,-
TGTGCCAGCTCTGGGACTAGCGGATTCTTCACAGATACGCAGTATTTT,CASSGTSGFFTDTQYF,TRBV6-2/TRBV6-3,-,TRBJ2-3,TRBD2
TGCAGCTCCTTTGGCTGGCTGAACACTGAAGCTTTCTTT,CSSFGWLNTEAFF,TRBV29-1,few,TRBJ1-1,-
TGCAGTGCTAAGGCGGGAGGAGGAACCGAAGCTTTCTTT,CSAKAGGGTEAFF,TRBV20-1,few,TRBJ1-1,-
TGTGCCATCAGCCGCGACAGGGGGGCCTCCTACGAGCAGTACTTC,CAISRDRGASYEQYF,TRBV10-3,few,TRBJ2-7,TRBD1
TGTGCCAGCAGCCAAGACGCCGGCAGCCCGTTCTTC,CASSQDAGSPFF,TRBV14,few,TRBJ2-1,-
TGTGCCACCAGCAGGGACAGGGACAATTCACCCCTCCACTTT,CATSRDRDNSPLHF,TRBV15,-,TRBJ1-6,TRBD1
TGTGCCAGCAGGCCGGGACAGACGAACACTGAAGCTTTCTTT,CASRPGQTNTEAFF,TRBV6-6,-,TRBJ1-1,TRBD1
TGTGCCAGCAGCGCCCGGACAGGGCGGATCGAGACCCAGTACTTC,CASSARTGRIETQYF,TRBV7-2,-,TRBJ2-5,TRBD1
TGTGCCATCAGTGAGTCGACAGGGAGGTCCTACGAGCAGTACTTC,CAISESTGRSYEQYF,TRBV10-3,few,TRBJ2-7,-
TGTGCCAGCAGGCGAGCGGGAGGGCCGGTCAATGAGCAGTTCTTC,CASRRAGGPVNEQFF,TRBV5-5,many,TRBJ2-1,TRBD2
TGTGCCAGCCGGGGTGGCTTCTCCTACAATGAGCAGTTCTTC,CASRGGFSYNEQFF,TRBV2,few,TRBJ2-1,-
TGCAGCGTCTATTCGACAGGACTCAACACTGAAGCTTTCTTT,CSVYSTGLNTEAFF,TRBV29-1,few,TRBJ1-1,-
TGTGCCAGCAGCCCGGACAGTGGAACTGAAGCTTTCTTT,CASSPDSGTEAFF,TRBV7-9,few,TRBJ1-1,-
TGCGCCAGCAGCTTCGACCGGACAGGAATCTACGAGCAGTACTTC,CASSFDRTGIYEQYF,TRBV5-1,-,TRBJ2-7,TRBD1
TGTGCCAGCAGCCATCGAGCACAGAATAATTCACCCCTCCACTTT,CASSHRAQNNSPLHF,TRBV14,-,TRBJ1-6,-
TGCGCCAGCAGCGGGGGGGCGGTCCAAGAGACCCAGTACTTC,CASSGGAVQETQYF,TRBV5-1,-,TRBJ2-5,-
TGTGCCAGCCTCCCACGGGGGTACAATCAGCCCCAGCATTTT,CASLPRGYNQPQHF,TRBV6-2/TRBV6-3,-,TRBJ1-5,-
TGCAGCTTTACATCAGGGGCGAATAATGAAAAACTGTTTTTT,CSFTSGANNEKLFF,TRBV29-1,few,TRBJ1-4,-
TGTGCCAGCTCCCTGTCTTTGGTTCCCAAAAACATTCAGTACTTC,CASSLSLVPKNIQYF,TRBV18,-,TRBJ2-4,-
TGTGCCAGCAGCTTGGCCCCCCGGTCTGGCTACACCTTC,CASSLAPRSGYTF,TRBV11-2,-,TRBJ1-2,-
TGCAGTGCTACGCAACAGGGGGTAATAAAGACCCAGTACTTC,CSATQQGVIKTQYF,TRBV20-1,few,TRBJ2-5,TRBD1
TGCGCCAGCAGCTTGATCGGGGTTGATAATTCACCCCTCCACTTT,CASSLIGVDNSPLHF,TRBV5-1,-,TRBJ1-6,-
TGTGCCAGCAGGCCGGGGACAGGGGGCGTAGAGACCCAGTACTTC,CASRPGTGGVETQYF,TRBV12-3/TRBV12-4,few,TRBJ2-5,TRBD1
TGTGCCAGCAAGAGCATTTGGATCCCCCAGAACAATGAGCAGTTCTTC,CASKSIWIPQNNEQFF,TRBV6-2/TRBV6-3,few,TRBJ2-1,-
TGTGCCAGCAGTTTATATCCTAGCGGGTTCGACAATGAGCAGTTCTTC,CASSLYPSGFDNEQFF,TRBV28,few,TRBJ2-1,TRBD2
TGTGCCAGCTCACCCTTCGAGTCTAGCACAGATACGCAGTATTTT,CASSPFESSTDTQYF,TRBV18,few,TRBJ2-3,-
TGCGCCAGCAGCCCGGGGACAGGTAGAGAGCAGTACTTC,CASSPGTGREQYF,TRBV5-1,many,TRBJ2-7,TRBD1
TGTGCCACCAGTGGATCCCCCGGGGAGACCCAGTACTTC,CATSGSPGETQYF,TRBV24-1,few,TRBJ2-5,-
TGTGCCAGCACTCACCGGGAGGGACAGGGGGCTTCATCTTCGGGAAACACCATATATTTT,CASTHREGQGASSSGNTIYF,TRBV11-2,few,TRBJ1-3,TRBD1
TGCGCCAGCAGTAGCGGGAGAGGGTTGAATGAGCAGTTCTTC,CASSSGRGLNEQFF,TRBV5-1,many,TRBJ2-1,TRBD2
TGTGCCAGCAGCTTTACAGGGATACTGGCGGGGGCCAACGTCCTGACTTTC,CASSFTGILAGANVLTF,TRBV3-1,-,TRBJ2-6,-
TGTGCCAGCGGGAGCTCTGGGGCCAACGTCCTGACTTTC,CASGSSGANVLTF,TRBV7-9,many,TRBJ2-6,-
TGTGCCAGCAGTTACTCGAAGGGAATCCCCCGGACTGAAGCTTTCTTT,CASSYSKGIPRTEAFF,TRBV6-5,few,TRBJ1-1,-
TGTGCCAGCAGCTTAGAAGCCCGGACCTTCTATAATTCACCCCTCCACTTT,CASSLEARTFYNSPLHF,TRBV7-2,few,TRBJ1-6,-
TGTGCCAGCAGTGGTATCCCGGGACAGGGACCCAACTACAATGAAAAACTGTTTTTT,CASSGIPGQGPNYNEKLFF,TRBV6-6,-,TRBJ1-4,TRBD1
TGTGCCAGCAGTCCGACTAGCGGCTACGAGCAGTACTTC,CASSPTSGYEQYF,TRBV6-5,-,TRBJ2-7,TRBD2
TGCAGTGCTAGAGATAACAGGGGAGGTAATGAGCAGTTCTTC,CSARDNRGGNEQFF,TRBV20-1,-,TRBJ2-1,-
TGTGCCATCTCCCAGGGAGTGACTGGGGCCAACGTCCTGACTTTC,CAISQGVTGANVLTF,TRBV10-3,few,TRBJ2-6,-